Each of the 18 T cell receptor beta chains below was sequenced from the same sample in a study of technical replicates of blood from a few donors. The data were produced by immunoSEQ multiplex PCR, yet TCRdb's version contains in-frame clones alone and is incomplete. The repertoire has about 88,000 clones, around 92% of them found once; the top ten carry more than 0.25%. Material: T cells isolated from PBMCs. The origin of the receptors is a human donor in good health.

This clone has just one count. This chain uses TRBV5-1 with TRBJ2-7; D possibly corresponds to TRBD1 (5 bases). Germline CDR1 SGHRS, CDR2 YFSETQ. Trimming cost V 5 bases and J 0 bases, with 18 bases left between them. The CDR3 sequence is 16 residues long. The DNA of the CDR3 is TGCGCCAGCAGTCGCACCCCGGACACCTTCTCCTACGAGCAGTACTTC. Translated, it gives CASSRTPDTFSYEQYF.

V and J are TRBV5-1 and TRBJ2-3, with a possible D match to TRBD2 (6 bases). Germline CDR1 is SGHRS and CDR2 is YFSETQ. Trimming removed 0 bases from V and 2 bases from J, with 10 bases in between. This CDR3 has 15 amino acids. The CDR3 coding sequence is TGCGCCAGCAGCTTGGCTGGGGACTTCACAGATACGCAGTATTTT. Amino acid sequence: CASSLAGDFTDTQYF.

This clone was counted a few times. This sequence joins TRBV19 and TRBJ1-5; D is undetermined. Per the germline V gene, CDR1 is LNHDA and CDR2 is SQIVND (reference sequence). The CDR3 runs to 12 residues. Trimming took off 7 bases at V and 7 bases at J, with 11 bases between the two ends. The CDR3 loop reads CASTSGGQPQHF. The CDR3 DNA is TGTGCCAGTACCTCGGGTGGGCAGCCCCAGCATTTT. Complete variable domain (other parts from reference TRBV19 and TRBJ1-5): DGGITQSPKYLFRKEGQNVTLSCEQNLNHDAMYWYRQDPGQGLRLIYYSQIVNDFQKGDIAEGYSVSREKKESFPLTVTSAQKNPTAFYLCASTSGGQPQHFGDGTRLSIL.

The V gene is TRBV4-1, the J gene TRBJ1-1; TRBD1 agrees at 8 bases. Trimming took 3 bases from V and 5 from J; bases not matched to a gene: 14. CDR3 length equals 17 residues. Germline CDR1 MGHRA, CDR2 YSYEKL. CDR3 DNA: TGCGCCAGCAGCCAGACAGGGGTAATTAGGTCGGGGACTGAAGCTTTCTTT. As protein: CASSQTGVIRSGTEAFF.

The chain recombines TRBV20-1 with TRBJ2-7, with no clear D. V was trimmed by 3 bases and J by 3 bases, leaving 6 bases between them. This CDR3 is 11 amino acids long. Germline V gene data show CDR1 as DFQATT and CDR2 as SNEGSKA (reference sequence). The CDR3 spells CSASAGYEQYF. CDR3 in DNA: TGCAGTGCTAGCGCCGGCTACGAGCAGTACTTC.

The chain carries TRBV29-1 and TRBJ2-3; a weak D match, TRBD2 (5 bases). Germline V gene lookup returns CDR1 SQVTM and CDR2 ANQGSEA. The CDR3 spans 13 residues. Deletions cut 3 bases from V and 0 bases from J, with 7 bases between. The CDR3, as DNA: TGCAGCGTTGATCGGACTAGCACAGATACGCAGTATTTT. Translated: CSVDRTSTDTQYF.

CDR3 in amino acids: CASSYPRTRNEQFF. The CDR3 bases are TGTGCCAGCAGTTATCCCCGGACTAGAAATGAGCAGTTCTTC. The V gene is TRBV28, the J gene TRBJ2-1; TRBD2 matches at 7 bases. From germline, CDR1 is MDHEN and CDR2 SYDVKM. The CDR3 length is 14 residues. Trimming removed 4 bases from V and 7 bases from J; junction bases left unmatched: 7.

The rearrangement joins TRBV27 to TRBJ2-7; 10 nucleotides match TRBD2. Germline trimming cut 7 bases from V and 0 bases from J; bases unmatched to any gene: 6. CDR3 length: 15 amino acids. Per the germline V gene, CDR1 is MNHEY and CDR2 is SMNVEV (reference sequence). The CDR3 sequence: CASKLGTSVSYEQYF. The CDR3, as DNA: TGTGCCAGCAAACTCGGGACTAGCGTCTCCTACGAGCAGTACTTC.

The rearrangement links TRBV27 to TRBJ2-7, with TRBD1 as a possible D gene (6 bases). Germline CDR1 is MNHEY and CDR2 is SMNVEV (reference sequence). This CDR3 has 13 residues. Trimming took 4 bases from V and 2 from J, leaving 9 bases between them. The CDR3 DNA follows: TGTGCCAGCAGTTCTACAGGGCCCTACGAGCAGTACTTC. Translated: CASSSTGPYEQYF.

Only one count was recorded for this clone. This chain uses TRBV11-2 with TRBJ1-5; D is uncertain. Germline CDR1 is SGHAT and CDR2 is FQNNGV. Deletions cut 5 bases from V and 0 bases from J, with 5 bases between. The CDR3 consists of 13 residues. The CDR3 region has the DNA TGTGCCAGCAGCCCTAATAGCAATCAGCCCCAGCATTTT. It yields the protein CASSPNSNQPQHF. Full variable domain (outside the CDR3, taken from reference TRBV11-2 and TRBJ1-5): EAGVAQSPRYKIIEKRQSVAFWCNPISGHATLYWYQQILGQGPKLLIQFQNNGVVDDSQLPKDRFSAERLKGVDSTLKIQPAKLEDSAVYLCASSPNSNQPQHFGDGTRLSIL.

The J gene is TRBJ1-2, the V gene TRBV6-1; the match to TRBD1 covers 10 bases. Germline V gene data show CDR1 as MNHNS and CDR2 as SASEGT. CDR3 length: 14 residues. V shed 7 bases and J 8 bases; nucleotides not matched to a gene: 10. CDR3 amino acids: CASKPGQGLEGYTF. The CDR3 bases are TGTGCCAGCAAACCGGGACAGGGGCTCGAGGGCTACACCTTC.

V usage is TRBV7-9 and J usage is TRBJ2-1; 12 nucleotides align to TRBD2. V shed 4 bases and J 6 bases; nucleotides not matched to a gene: 7. Germline values: CDR1 SEHNR, CDR2 FQNEAQ (reference sequence). There are 16 residues in the CDR3. CDR3 loop: CASSYLAGGPGNEQFF. The DNA for the CDR3 is TGTGCCAGCAGCTACCTAGCGGGAGGGCCGGGCAATGAGCAGTTCTTC.

The chain uses TRBV14 and TRBJ1-1; D remains unclear. V was shortened by 4 bases and J by 0 bases, with 15 bases between the two germline ends. Germline V gene data show CDR1 as SGHDN and CDR2 as FVKESK. The CDR3 runs to 16 residues. The CDR3 nucleotides read TGTGCCAGCAGCCCCAAGTTCATGGAGATGAACACTGAAGCTTTCTTT. Its protein is CASSPKFMEMNTEAFF.

J is TRBJ1-1 and V is TRBV2; D possibly corresponds to TRBD1 (6 bases). The germline CDR1 and CDR2 sequences are SNHLY and FYNNEI. The ends were cut back, 5 bases at V and 2 bases at J, with 15 bases in the middle. The CDR3 spans 15 residues. CDR3 nucleotides: TGTGCCAGCAGTAATTACAGGGTTAGTAACACTGAAGCTTTCTTT. Protein sequence: CASSNYRVSNTEAFF.

This clone was seen once. J is TRBJ1-1 and V is TRBV18; D not certain. This CDR3 region has 16 residues. Germline V lookup: CDR1 KGHSH, CDR2 LQKENI. V was pared by 0 bases and J by 3 bases, with 14 bases between. This CDR3 reads CASSPPPLGSYTEAFF. The CDR3 DNA reads TGTGCCAGCTCACCACCGCCCCTTGGGAGTTACACTGAAGCTTTCTTT.

The chain couples TRBV5-8 to TRBJ1-5; no reliable D call. CDR3 length: 13 residues. Trimming left V 1 base short and J 6 bases short, with 8 bases between. Germline V CDR1 and CDR2: SGHTS, YDEGEE. CDR3 residues: CASSLRSSQPQHF. The CDR3 coding sequence is TGTGCCAGCAGCTTGAGGAGTTCTCAGCCCCAGCATTTT.

The table lists this clone with a count of one. V usage is TRBV19 and J usage is TRBJ2-7; tentative D call: TRBD2 (6 bases). CDR3 size: 15 residues. Trimming took off 3 bases at V and 0 bases at J, with 12 bases between the two ends. Germline CDR1 and CDR2: LNHDA and SQIVND (reference sequence). The CDR3 sequence is CASSIAGLNSYEQYF. In nucleotides, the CDR3 is TGTGCCAGTAGTATTGCGGGGTTGAACTCCTACGAGCAGTACTTC.

This clone was observed a single time. The gene calls are TRBV28 and TRBJ2-7, with 7 bases matching TRBD1. The CDR3 runs to 12 residues. V was pared by 4 bases and J by 8 bases, with 5 bases of the junction left unmatched. Germline V gene data show CDR1 as MDHEN and CDR2 as SYDVKM. In DNA form, the CDR3 reads TGTGCCAGCAGTTCCCGACAGGGCAAGCAGTACTTC. As protein: CASSSRQGKQYF.